Listed here is a single T cell receptor beta chain. Its matching antigen is unknown. The data derive from a study of regulatory T cells in long-lasting Graves disease. The study, taken as a whole, reports: Less diverse TCR repertoires were seen in persistent Graves' patients than in newly diagnosed ones. Shared public clonotypes totalled 2,500 to 3,500 in persistent patients, compared with about 930 in new patients. Possibly, accuracy suffered from the small sample size.

The time point was: newly diagnosed GD, antithyroid drugs for less than 3 months. Construction of the TCR library relied on RNA isolated from PBMCs. American Thyroid Association guidelines served as the basis for diagnosing Graves' disease. CDR3 regions were amplified by Arm-PCR using iRepertoire HTBI primers to build TCR beta libraries. TCRdb redid the calling of the multiplex PCR reads with MiXCR, one entry per CDR3 protein. This sample has approximately 300,000 distinct CDR3 sequences, with roughly 18% found just once. The sequence was obtained from a female donor with Graves disease. This specimen was peripheral blood mononuclear cells (PBMCs), taken at new diagnosis, from a patient treated with antithyroid drugs.

The DNA for the CDR3 is TGCAGCGTTGACGTTAGGACAGGGGCGTCTGGCTACACCTTC. It specifies CSVDVRTGASGYTF. The rearrangement joins TRBV29-1 to TRBJ1-2, with 9 bases matching TRBD1. The CDR3 has 14 amino acids. Germline lookup yields CDR1 SQVTM and CDR2 ANQGSEA. After removal of 3 bases from V and 7 bases from J, the junction contained 9 bases not matched to a gene. Based on the CDR3 plus reference TRBV29-1 and TRBJ1-2, the full variable domain is SAVISQKPSRDICQRGTSLTIQCQVDSQVTMMFWYRQQPGQSLTLIATANQGSEATYESGFVIDKFPISRPNLTFSTLTVSNMSPEDSSIYLCSVDVRTGASGYTFGSGTRLTVV.